The sequence of this T cell receptor (beta chain) was determined in a study of regulatory T cells in long-lasting Graves disease. To make TCR beta libraries, researchers used iRepertoire HTBI primers and Arm-PCR of CDR3 regions. From the multiplex PCR reads, TCRdb called clonotypes with MiXCR, one entry per CDR3 protein. This table holds roughly 400,000 distinct CDR3 sequences, 20% to 25% found once. Described time point: persistent/refractory GD, antithyroid drugs over 5 years with positive TRAb. PBMC RNA was the source of the TCR library. The germline V and J ends were trimmed by 5 bases and 6 bases, with 16 bases remaining between them. Germline V lookup: CDR1 SGHTA, CDR2 FQGNSA. The length of the CDR3 is 15 residues.

The J gene is TRBJ2-2, the V gene TRBV7-2, with D possibly matching TRBD2 (6 bases). This material consisted of peripheral blood mononuclear cells (PBMCs), taken when the disease was refractory, from a patient treated with antithyroid drugs. The source is a female donor with Graves disease. The CDR3 loop reads CASSALARGAGELFF. In nucleotides, the CDR3 is TGTGCCAGCAGCGCCCTAGCGCGGGGCGCCGGGGAGCTGTTTTTT.